The clone carrying this T cell receptor beta chain was seen more than once but under ten times. Using MiXCR, TCRdb re-called clones from the PCR reads. The sample shows thousands of clones, less than 40% of them seen only once. Ahead of thyroid surgery, no patient had received treatment of any kind. These data come from a study of metastatic and nonmetastatic thyroid tumors. Study context: Peripheral blood and tumor or nodule samples from malignant and benign thyroid patients were compared.

The CDR3 runs to 14 residues. Trimming pared 1 base from V and 3 bases from J, leaving 7 bases between. The V gene's germline CDR1 is MNHEY and CDR2 SMNVEV (reference sequence). V gene TRBV27 combines with J gene TRBJ2-1; D is unclear. This receptor was taken from a female donor with papillary thyroid cancer or a benign thyroid nodule (not recorded which). Some clones in this sample may be carry-over from other donors' samples. Material: tumor tissue. CDR3 amino acids: CASSLLGHYNEQFF. The CDR3 region has the DNA TGTGCCAGCAGTTTATTAGGCCACTACAATGAGCAGTTCTTC.